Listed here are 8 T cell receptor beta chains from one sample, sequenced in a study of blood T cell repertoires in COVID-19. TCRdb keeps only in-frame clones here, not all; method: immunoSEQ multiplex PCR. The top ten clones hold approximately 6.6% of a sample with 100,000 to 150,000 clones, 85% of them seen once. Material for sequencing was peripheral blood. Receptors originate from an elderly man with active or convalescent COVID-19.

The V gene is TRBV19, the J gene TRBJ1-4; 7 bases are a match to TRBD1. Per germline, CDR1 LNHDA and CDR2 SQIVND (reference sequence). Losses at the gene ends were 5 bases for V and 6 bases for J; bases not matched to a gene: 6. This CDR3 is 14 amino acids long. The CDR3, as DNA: TGTGCCAGTAGTCGGCAGGGGGGAGATGAAAAACTGTTTTTT. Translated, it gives CASSRQGGDEKLFF.

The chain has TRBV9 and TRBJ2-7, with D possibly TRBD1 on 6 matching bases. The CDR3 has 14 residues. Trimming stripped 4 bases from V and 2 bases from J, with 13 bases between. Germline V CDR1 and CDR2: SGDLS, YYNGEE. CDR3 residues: CASSSVGDTYEQYF. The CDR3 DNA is TGTGCCAGCAGCTCTGTAGGGGACACCTACGAGCAGTACTTC.

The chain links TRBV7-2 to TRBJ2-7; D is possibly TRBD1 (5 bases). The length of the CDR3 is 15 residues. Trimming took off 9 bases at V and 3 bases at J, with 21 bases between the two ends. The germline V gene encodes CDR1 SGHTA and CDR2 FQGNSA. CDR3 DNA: TGTGCCAGTACTACCCCGGGCCGACAGAGCTACGAGCAGTACTTC. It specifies CASTTPGRQSYEQYF. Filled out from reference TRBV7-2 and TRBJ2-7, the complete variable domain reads GAGVSQSPSNKVTEKGKDVELRCDPISGHTALYWYRQSLGQGLEFLIYFQGNSAPDKSGLPSDRFSAERTGGSVSTLTIQRTQQEDSAVYLCASTTPGRQSYEQYFGPGTRLTVT.

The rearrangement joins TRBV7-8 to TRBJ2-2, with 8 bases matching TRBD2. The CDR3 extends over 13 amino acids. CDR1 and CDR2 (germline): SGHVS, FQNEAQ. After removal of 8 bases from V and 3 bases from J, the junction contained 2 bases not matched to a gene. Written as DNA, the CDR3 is TGTGCCAGCGGACTAGCCGACACCGGGGAGCTGTTTTTT. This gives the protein CASGLADTGELFF.

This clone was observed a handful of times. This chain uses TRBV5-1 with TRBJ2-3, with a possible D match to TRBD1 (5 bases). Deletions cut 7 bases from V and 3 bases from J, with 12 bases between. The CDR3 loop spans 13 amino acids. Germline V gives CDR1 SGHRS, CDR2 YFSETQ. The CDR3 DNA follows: TGCGCCAGCTCTGACCAGGGAACAGATACGCAGTATTTT. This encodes CASSDQGTDTQYF.

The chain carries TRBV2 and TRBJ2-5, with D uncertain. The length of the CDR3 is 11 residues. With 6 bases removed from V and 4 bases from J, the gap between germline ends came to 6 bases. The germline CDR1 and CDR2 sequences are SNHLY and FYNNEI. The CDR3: CASRSGETQYF. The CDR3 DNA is TGTGCCAGCAGGTCGGGAGAGACCCAGTACTTC.

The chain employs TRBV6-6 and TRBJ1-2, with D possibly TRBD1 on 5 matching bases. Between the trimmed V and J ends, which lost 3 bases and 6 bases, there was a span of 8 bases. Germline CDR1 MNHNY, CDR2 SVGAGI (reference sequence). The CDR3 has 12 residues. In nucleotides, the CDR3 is TGTGCCAGCAGTTATTCCAGGGATGGCTACACCTTC. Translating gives CASSYSRDGYTF.

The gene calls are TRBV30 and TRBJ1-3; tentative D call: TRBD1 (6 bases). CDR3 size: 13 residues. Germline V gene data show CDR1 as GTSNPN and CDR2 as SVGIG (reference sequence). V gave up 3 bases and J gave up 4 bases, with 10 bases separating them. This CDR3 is CAWSGTSGNTIYF. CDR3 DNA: TGTGCCTGGAGCGGGACATCCGGAAACACCATATATTTT.